This T cell receptor (beta chain) was sequenced during a study of T cell repertoires in cytomegalovirus infection. Overall study context: Both recently identified HLA-C-restricted and well-studied HLA-B-restricted CMV epitopes were used in the study. Indications came from public TCR beta signatures; they pointed to CMV infection and to a matching HLA type.

J gave up 5 bases and V 0 bases, and 9 bases lay outside the gene matches. The length of the CDR3 is 16 residues. The germline CDR1 and CDR2 sequences are MGHRA and YSYEKL. TCRdb independently ran MiXCR on the reads; one entry per CDR3 protein. The repertoire includes roughly 730,000 distinct CDR3 sequences, around a third of them detected once, and 15% to 20% sits in the top ten. This clonotype came up a few times. Its antigen is unknown. This TCR derives from a human donor in good health (CMV status not recorded). Some clones in this sample may be carry-over from other donors' samples. The sample in question was cultured PBMCs, obtained from culture after CMV antigen stimulation. This rearrangement joins TRBV4-1 to TRBJ2-5, with 7 bases lining up with TRBD2. CDR3 in amino acids: CASSQDRASGGETQYF. CDR3 in DNA: TGCGCCAGCAGCCAAGACCGGGCTAGCGGTGGGGAGACCCAGTACTTC.